This is a list of T cell receptor beta chains from one sample in a study of response to subunit inactivated influenza vaccine. TCRdb re-derived calls from the RT-PCR reads in MiXCR, one entry per CDR3 protein. The data contain fewer than 550,000 distinct CDR3 sequences, 25% of them singletons. The sequences come from CD4+ T cells sorted from PBMCs, collected 4 to 6 days after vaccination. The source of these receptors is a man aged 45-65 years who received an inactivated influenza vaccine. Both conserved end residues are part of each CDR3. The D gene is left open where the match is weak. A clone size is listed for some rows: how often the clone was seen (once, few, many), or a class if it is expanded.

v_call: TRBV7-3
j_call: TRBJ2-1
clone_size: few
d_call: TRBD2
cdr3_aa: CASSLTLGRVNYNEQFF
cdr3_nt: TGTGCCAGCAGCTTAACATTAGGGAGGGTGAACTACAATGAGCAGTTCTTC

v_call: TRBV20-1
j_call: TRBJ2-3
clone_size: few
d_call: TRBD1
cdr3_aa: CSANAGGADTQYF
cdr3_nt: TGCAGTGCTAACGCAGGGGGCGCAGATACGCAGTATTTT

v_call: TRBV28
j_call: TRBJ2-7
clone_size: .
d_call: TRBD2
cdr3_aa: CASSQGAGGTPREQYF
cdr3_nt: TGTGCCAGCAGTCAAGGGGCGGGGGGAACTCCGAGAGAGCAGTACTTC

v_call: TRBV6-5
j_call: TRBJ2-3
clone_size: .
d_call: .
cdr3_aa: CASSLGNTQYF
cdr3_nt: TGTGCCAGCAGCCTAGGTAATACGCAGTATTTT

v_call: TRBV2
j_call: TRBJ2-7
clone_size: once
d_call: TRBD2
cdr3_aa: CATWGAGGLDEQYF
cdr3_nt: TGTGCCACCTGGGGAGCGGGAGGTTTGGACGAGCAGTACTTC

v_call: TRBV11-2
j_call: TRBJ1-2
clone_size: few
d_call: TRBD1
cdr3_aa: CASSWDSFYGYTF
cdr3_nt: TGTGCCAGCAGCTGGGACAGCTTCTATGGCTACACCTTC

v_call: TRBV9
j_call: TRBJ2-1
clone_size: .
d_call: .
cdr3_aa: CASSVVGANEQFF
cdr3_nt: TGTGCCAGCAGCGTAGTAGGAGCGAATGAGCAGTTCTTC

v_call: TRBV29-1
j_call: TRBJ2-5
clone_size: .
d_call: .
cdr3_aa: CSVEMGTQETQYF
cdr3_nt: TGCAGCGTTGAAATGGGGACTCAAGAGACCCAGTACTTC

v_call: TRBV6-5
j_call: TRBJ2-6
clone_size: .
d_call: .
cdr3_aa: CASSYYPLQGSWGANVLTF
cdr3_nt: TGTGCCAGCAGTTACTACCCGTTACAGGGTTCATGGGGGGCCAACGTCCTGACTTTC

v_call: TRBV12-3/TRBV12-4
j_call: TRBJ1-3
clone_size: once
d_call: .
cdr3_aa: CASSFISGSSGNTIYF
cdr3_nt: TGTGCCAGCAGTTTTATTAGCGGAAGCTCTGGAAACACCATATATTTT

v_call: TRBV11-2
j_call: TRBJ2-5
clone_size: .
d_call: TRBD2
cdr3_aa: CASRGRGGETQYF
cdr3_nt: TGTGCCAGCAGAGGGAGGGGAGGCGAGACCCAGTACTTC

v_call: TRBV2
j_call: TRBJ2-7
clone_size: .
d_call: TRBD2
cdr3_aa: CASRGGSYEQYF
cdr3_nt: TGTGCCAGCCGGGGGGGGTCCTACGAGCAGTACTTC

v_call: TRBV6-1
j_call: TRBJ2-3
clone_size: few
d_call: .
cdr3_aa: CASSELLRMRSTDTQYF
cdr3_nt: TGTGCCAGCAGTGAACTTTTACGAATGAGGAGCACAGATACGCAGTATTTT

v_call: TRBV12-3/TRBV12-4
j_call: TRBJ2-3
clone_size: few
d_call: TRBD1
cdr3_aa: CASSSGQGSTDTQYF
cdr3_nt: TGTGCCAGCAGTTCCGGACAGGGGAGCACAGATACGCAGTATTTT

v_call: TRBV20-1
j_call: TRBJ2-5
clone_size: .
d_call: TRBD2
cdr3_aa: CSASFASGLQETQYF
cdr3_nt: TGCAGTGCTAGCTTTGCTAGCGGACTCCAAGAGACCCAGTACTTC

v_call: TRBV25-1
j_call: TRBJ1-4
clone_size: .
d_call: .
cdr3_aa: CASSEVGRRQSGEKLFF
cdr3_nt: TGTGCCAGCAGTGAAGTAGGCCGCAGGCAGTCTGGCGAAAAACTGTTTTTT

v_call: TRBV29-1
j_call: TRBJ2-1
clone_size: few
d_call: TRBD2
cdr3_aa: CSVTYPGLATYNEQFF
cdr3_nt: TGCAGCGTAACGTATCCGGGACTAGCGACCTACAATGAGCAGTTCTTC

v_call: TRBV20-1
j_call: TRBJ1-2
clone_size: few
d_call: .
cdr3_aa: CSATPGPRYGYTF
cdr3_nt: TGCAGTGCAACCCCGGGACCTCGGTATGGCTACACCTTC

v_call: TRBV6-1
j_call: TRBJ2-2
clone_size: .
d_call: .
cdr3_aa: CASSPGRWFSGELFF
cdr3_nt: TGTGCCAGCAGTCCAGGGAGATGGTTTTCCGGGGAGCTGTTTTTT

v_call: TRBV29-1
j_call: TRBJ2-1
clone_size: few
d_call: .
cdr3_aa: CSVEDAGGVPYNEQFF
cdr3_nt: TGCAGCGTTGAAGATGCTGGGGGAGTCCCCTACAATGAGCAGTTCTTC

v_call: TRBV7-6
j_call: TRBJ2-5
clone_size: few
d_call: .
cdr3_aa: CASSHNGIGETQYF
cdr3_nt: TGTGCCAGCAGCCACAACGGGATTGGGGAGACCCAGTACTTC

v_call: TRBV12-3/TRBV12-4
j_call: TRBJ1-3
clone_size: .
d_call: TRBD1
cdr3_aa: CASRRDSSGNTIYF
cdr3_nt: TGTGCCAGCAGGAGGGACAGCTCTGGAAACACCATATATTTT

v_call: TRBV28
j_call: TRBJ2-7
clone_size: .
d_call: TRBD1
cdr3_aa: CASSGHRGHEQYF
cdr3_nt: TGTGCCAGCAGCGGACACAGGGGCCACGAGCAGTACTTC

v_call: TRBV10-3
j_call: TRBJ1-2
clone_size: .
d_call: .
cdr3_aa: CAISGGRGGYTF
cdr3_nt: TGTGCCATCAGTGGAGGGAGGGGAGGCTACACCTTC

v_call: TRBV20-1
j_call: TRBJ2-1
clone_size: .
d_call: .
cdr3_aa: CSAIRTDYYNEQFF
cdr3_nt: TGCAGTGCTATCCGGACTGATTACTACAATGAGCAGTTCTTC

v_call: TRBV20-1
j_call: TRBJ2-5
clone_size: few
d_call: TRBD2
cdr3_aa: CSASRDGRQTQYF
cdr3_nt: TGCAGTGCTAGTCGTGACGGGAGGCAGACCCAGTACTTC

v_call: TRBV29-1
j_call: TRBJ1-2
clone_size: .
d_call: .
cdr3_aa: CSVVSTGGGGYTF
cdr3_nt: TGCAGCGTTGTGTCTACGGGGGGCGGTGGCTACACCTTC

v_call: TRBV28
j_call: TRBJ2-2
clone_size: few
d_call: TRBD1
cdr3_aa: CASSLSATGVAGELFF
cdr3_nt: TGTGCCAGCAGTTTAAGCGCAACAGGGGTGGCCGGGGAGCTGTTTTTT

v_call: TRBV5-1
j_call: TRBJ1-1
clone_size: .
d_call: TRBD1
cdr3_aa: CASSLMTGAPEAFF
cdr3_nt: TGCGCCAGCAGCTTAATGACAGGGGCGCCCGAAGCTTTCTTT

v_call: TRBV3-1
j_call: TRBJ2-1
clone_size: few
d_call: .
cdr3_aa: CASSQSAEPNYNEQFF
cdr3_nt: TGTGCCAGCAGCCAATCAGCGGAGCCTAACTACAATGAGCAGTTCTTC

v_call: TRBV20-1
j_call: TRBJ2-2
clone_size: few
d_call: TRBD2
cdr3_aa: CSARVLAGAGELFF
cdr3_nt: TGCAGTGCTAGAGTTCTAGCGGGAGCCGGGGAGCTGTTTTTT

v_call: TRBV13
j_call: TRBJ2-3
clone_size: few
d_call: TRBD2
cdr3_aa: CASSWRTSGGADTQYF
cdr3_nt: TGTGCCAGCAGCTGGCGGACTAGCGGGGGTGCAGATACGCAGTATTTT

v_call: TRBV7-8
j_call: TRBJ1-5
clone_size: few
d_call: .
cdr3_aa: CASSQRGSRGYSNQPQHF
cdr3_nt: TGTGCCAGCAGCCAACGGGGAAGCCGAGGATATAGCAATCAGCCCCAGCATTTT

v_call: TRBV7-3
j_call: TRBJ2-3
clone_size: .
d_call: .
cdr3_aa: CASSFGLDTDTQYF
cdr3_nt: TGTGCCAGCAGCTTCGGGCTAGACACAGATACGCAGTATTTT

v_call: TRBV12-3/TRBV12-4
j_call: TRBJ2-7
clone_size: many
d_call: TRBD2
cdr3_aa: CASIQAGGGYEQYF
cdr3_nt: TGTGCCAGCATTCAAGCGGGAGGAGGGTACGAGCAGTACTTC

v_call: TRBV25-1
j_call: TRBJ2-3
clone_size: .
d_call: TRBD2
cdr3_aa: CASSEFMSGRYADTQYF
cdr3_nt: TGTGCCAGCAGTGAATTCATGAGCGGGAGGTACGCAGATACGCAGTATTTT

v_call: TRBV15
j_call: TRBJ2-3
clone_size: few
d_call: TRBD2
cdr3_aa: CATSRDLAGGRDTQYF
cdr3_nt: TGTGCCACCAGCAGAGATCTAGCGGGGGGACGAGATACGCAGTATTTT

v_call: TRBV5-1
j_call: TRBJ1-2
clone_size: .
d_call: .
cdr3_aa: CASSLGQTTLHYGYTF
cdr3_nt: TGCGCCAGCAGCTTGGGACAAACGACTCTACACTATGGCTACACCTTC

v_call: TRBV7-9
j_call: TRBJ2-5
clone_size: few
d_call: .
cdr3_aa: CASSLSFPVWETQYF
cdr3_nt: TGTGCCAGCAGCTTAAGTTTTCCGGTGTGGGAGACCCAGTACTTC

v_call: TRBV11-2
j_call: TRBJ2-7
clone_size: .
d_call: TRBD1
cdr3_aa: CASSLDPGQGRSGEQYF
cdr3_nt: TGTGCCAGCAGCTTAGATCCGGGACAGGGACGATCGGGCGAGCAGTACTTC

v_call: TRBV5-1
j_call: TRBJ2-1
clone_size: .
d_call: .
cdr3_aa: CASSRRGGQAYNEQFF
cdr3_nt: TGCGCCAGCAGCCGCCGCGGGGGACAGGCCTACAATGAGCAGTTCTTC

v_call: TRBV5-6
j_call: TRBJ1-4
clone_size: .
d_call: .
cdr3_aa: CASSDYRNNEKLFF
cdr3_nt: TGTGCCAGCAGCGATTACAGGAATAATGAAAAACTGTTTTTT

v_call: TRBV5-6
j_call: TRBJ1-5
clone_size: .
d_call: TRBD1
cdr3_aa: CASSATGMGQPQHF
cdr3_nt: TGTGCCAGCAGCGCGACAGGGATGGGGCAGCCCCAGCATTTT

v_call: TRBV6-2/TRBV6-3
j_call: TRBJ1-1
clone_size: .
d_call: .
cdr3_aa: CASKRQATVKAFF
cdr3_nt: TGTGCCAGCAAGAGACAGGCGACGGTAAAAGCTTTCTTT

v_call: TRBV7-9
j_call: TRBJ2-2
clone_size: .
d_call: .
cdr3_aa: CASRDRDSGYTGELFF
cdr3_nt: TGTGCCAGCAGAGACCGGGACAGCGGGTATACCGGGGAGCTGTTTTTT

v_call: TRBV25-1
j_call: TRBJ2-1
clone_size: .
d_call: .
cdr3_aa: CASSVTGANEQFF
cdr3_nt: TGTGCCAGCAGTGTGACCGGGGCAAATGAGCAGTTCTTC

v_call: TRBV24-1
j_call: TRBJ1-2
clone_size: few
d_call: .
cdr3_aa: CATSESRGPTNYGYTF
cdr3_nt: TGTGCCACCAGTGAATCGCGGGGCCCGACTAACTATGGCTACACCTTC

v_call: TRBV4-1
j_call: TRBJ1-1
clone_size: few
d_call: TRBD1
cdr3_aa: CASSQAIGDRGSWVTEAFF
cdr3_nt: TGCGCCAGCAGCCAAGCGATCGGGGACAGGGGGTCCTGGGTCACTGAAGCTTTCTTT